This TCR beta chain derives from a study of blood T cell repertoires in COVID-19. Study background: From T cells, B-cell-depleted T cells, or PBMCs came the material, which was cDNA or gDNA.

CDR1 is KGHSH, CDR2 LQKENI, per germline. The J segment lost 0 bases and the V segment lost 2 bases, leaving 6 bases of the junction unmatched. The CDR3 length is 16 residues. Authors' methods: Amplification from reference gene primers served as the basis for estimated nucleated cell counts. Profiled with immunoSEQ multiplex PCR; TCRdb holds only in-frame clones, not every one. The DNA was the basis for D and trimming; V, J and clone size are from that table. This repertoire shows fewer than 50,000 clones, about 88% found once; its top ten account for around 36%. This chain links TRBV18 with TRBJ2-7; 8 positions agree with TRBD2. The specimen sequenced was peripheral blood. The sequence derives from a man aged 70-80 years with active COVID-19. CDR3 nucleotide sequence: TGTGCCAGCTCACCAACGCCGGGAGGGGACTCCTACGAGCAGTACTTC. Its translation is CASSPTPGGDSYEQYF.